This T cell receptor (beta chain) was sequenced during a study of regulatory dendritic cells for organ transplantation. Study-wide points: Mature dendritic cells appeared to drive more memory CD8+ clonal expansion than regulatory ones.

The length of the CDR3 is 12 residues. Germline V gene data show CDR1 as SQVTM and CDR2 as ANQGSEA. Trimming cost V 5 bases and J 5 bases; bases outside gene matches: 3. Concerning this clone: What it binds is unknown.

The method was immunoSEQ multiplex PCR; TCRdb's version includes in-frame clones alone and lacks a portion of them. Of about 30,000 clones listed, 85% to 90% are singletons. Naive CD45RA+ and memory CD45RO+ CD4+ or CD8+ T cells were FACS-sorted. Specimen: naive CD4+ T cells from blood. Subset indicated: CD45RA+ naive T cells. The clonotype was recovered from a human donor in good health. The chain combines TRBV29-1 with TRBJ1-1, with 9 bases matching TRBD1. In DNA, the CDR3 is TGCAGCGTTTGGGACAGGGTAACTGAAGCTTTCTTT. The encoded protein is CSVWDRVTEAFF.